These T cell receptor beta chains were read from a single sample in a study of shared clonotypes between healthy human individuals. Profiled with immunoSEQ multiplex PCR; TCRdb holds only in-frame clones, not every one. The table lists fewer than 800,000 clones, around 92% of them singletons. Input material: naive CD8+ T cells sorted from blood. These receptors all come from a young man in good health. CDR3s include the opening cysteine and the closing phenylalanine or tryptophan. The D gene is left open where the match is weak. Not all rows give a size; the values are once, few, many and, for expanded clones, a class.

clone_size,j_call,v_call,d_call,cdr3_nt,cdr3_aa
.,TRBJ2-7,TRBV7-9,TRBD2,TGTGCCAGCAGCTCCCCGACTAGCGGGATCTCCTACGAGCAGTACTTC,CASSSPTSGISYEQYF
.,TRBJ2-3,TRBV5-4,.,TGTGCCAGCAGCTTGATTCTGTCAGGAGGCACAGATACGCAGTATTTT,CASSLILSGGTDTQYF
.,TRBJ2-2,TRBV9,.,TGTGCCAGCAGCGTAGAAGGGGGTGGGCGGAACACCGGGGAGCTGTTTTTT,CASSVEGGGRNTGELFF
.,TRBJ2-1,TRBV7-3,TRBD2,TGTGCCAGCAGCTCGGCGTCTAGCGGTTACAATGAGCAGTTCTTC,CASSSASSGYNEQFF
.,TRBJ1-1,TRBV4-3,.,TGCGCCAGCAGCCCCGATAGGGCAGGGGACACTGAAGCTTTCTTT,CASSPDRAGDTEAFF
.,TRBJ2-5,TRBV11-2,TRBD1,TGTGCCAGCAGCGAGACAGGGGATGAGACCCAGTACTTC,CASSETGDETQYF
.,TRBJ2-1,TRBV2,.,TGTGCCAGCAGTGAAATACGGGGATACAATGAGCAGTTCTTC,CASSEIRGYNEQFF
.,TRBJ2-7,TRBV5-1,TRBD2,TGCGCCAGCAGCGAGGGACTAGCGGGACCCTACGAGCAGTACTTC,CASSEGLAGPYEQYF
.,TRBJ2-3,TRBV27,.,TGTGCCAGCAGTCGCAAGGGCAGAAGCACAGATACGCAGTATTTT,CASSRKGRSTDTQYF
once,TRBJ2-7,TRBV27,.,TGTGCCAGCAGTTGGGACCGGACTCGATCCTCCTACGAGCAGTACTTC,CASSWDRTRSSYEQYF
.,TRBJ2-1,TRBV27,.,TGTGCCAGCAGTCCCCTAGGCTCCTACAATGAGCAGTTCTTC,CASSPLGSYNEQFF
.,TRBJ2-1,TRBV11-2,TRBD2,TGTGCCAGCAGCCCCCGACCTAGCGGGTGGGATGAGCAGTTCTTC,CASSPRPSGWDEQFF
.,TRBJ2-7,TRBV18,.,TGTGCCAGCTCACCGCTCCTCGGCTCCTACGAGCAGTACTTC,CASSPLLGSYEQYF
.,TRBJ2-2,TRBV18,TRBD2,TGTGCCAGCTCACCTTGGACTAGCGGGAGGCCCGTCACCGGGGAGCTGTTTTTT,CASSPWTSGRPVTGELFF
few,TRBJ1-2,TRBV9,.,TGTGCCAGCAGCGGCTATGGCTACACCTTC,CASSGYGYTF
.,TRBJ2-7,TRBV14,TRBD1,TGTGCCAGCAGCCAAGATCCATATGCAGGGGGCCACCCCTACGAGCAGTACTTC,CASSQDPYAGGHPYEQYF
.,TRBJ2-1,TRBV7-3,TRBD1,TGTGCCAGCAGCTTTGGACAGGGTGTTCGGAATGAGCAGTTCTTC,CASSFGQGVRNEQFF
.,TRBJ2-3,TRBV6-5,.,TGTGCCAGCAGTTACACTCAGGGGCCCACAGATACGCAGTATTTT,CASSYTQGPTDTQYF
.,TRBJ1-5,TRBV4-3,.,TGCGCCAGCAGCCAAGATCGGGGGGCGCCTGGTCAGCCCCAGCATTTT,CASSQDRGAPGQPQHF
.,TRBJ2-1,TRBV19,.,TGTGCCAGTAGTATACCGGGACCCGAGCAGTTCTTC,CASSIPGPEQFF
.,TRBJ2-7,TRBV19,TRBD1,TGTGCCAGTAGTACCGGACAGGGGGCGTACGAGCAGTACTTC,CASSTGQGAYEQYF
.,TRBJ2-6,TRBV27,TRBD1,TGTGCCAGCAGTTCTAGCCGGGACAGGGCTGGGGCCAACGTCCTGACTTTC,CASSSSRDRAGANVLTF
.,TRBJ2-1,TRBV5-5,TRBD1,TGTGCCAGCGTCGGGACAGGGGTCTACAATGAGCAGTTCTTC,CASVGTGVYNEQFF